The table lists the clone carrying this T cell receptor beta chain with a few counts. The antigen is not known. The CDR3 has 13 residues. Trimming took off 0 bases at V and 10 bases at J, with 13 bases between the two ends. Germline values: CDR1 MNHEY, CDR2 SVGEGT. Described time point: pre-sensitization, week 0. Described treatment: therapeutic diphenylcyclopropenone sensitization with weekly scalp DPC. The data originate from a study of human T cells and chemical hapten exposure. On the study more broadly: All patients underwent weekly scalp dosing with diphenylcyclopropenone for the full roughly 25-week study. Patch tests applied 0.01% DPC to the upper back and were scored after 6 days. Overall study results and limits: PT1 expanded TCR counts correlated positively with patch test score. After DPC sensitization, TCRs above 1 in 1000 frequency showed no change.

TCRdb reanalysed the RACE reads using MiXCR and keeps one entry per CDR3 protein. The sample lists 250,000 to 300,000 distinct CDR3 sequences; roughly 7.7% were seen once. The chain links TRBV6-2 or TRBV6-3 to TRBJ2-7, with D maybe TRBD1 (5 bases). The sequenced sample was whole blood, obtained in connection with sensitization to the hapten diphenylcyclopropenone (DPC). This clonotype was sampled from a man aged 18 to 30 with alopecia areata. Some clones in this sample may be carry-over from other donors' samples. As DNA, the CDR3 is TGTGCCAGCAGTTACTCCCAGGGATCCTTCCAGTACGTC. It encodes CASSYSQGSFQYV.